The 26 T cell receptor beta chains in this list originate from one sample, sequenced in a study of T cell responses to AZD1222 COVID-19 vaccine. Profiling relied on immunoSEQ multiplex PCR, and the TCRdb table lists in-frame clones only, not all of them. The repertoire holds fewer than 130,000 clones, with 85% to 95% as singletons. The starting material was peripheral blood, obtained 28 days after the second AZD1222 dose. These receptors were obtained from an adult who received the AZD1222 COVID-19 vaccine.

The genes are TRBV2 and TRBJ1-1; tentative D call: TRBD1 (5 bases). Trimming took 5 bases from V and 2 from J, leaving 12 bases between them. Germline V lookup: CDR1 SNHLY, CDR2 FYNNEI. This CDR3 is 14 amino acids long. CDR3 sequence: CASSTRDVNTEAFF. CDR3 nucleotide sequence: TGTGCCAGCAGTACCCGGGACGTTAACACTGAAGCTTTCTTT.

The genes are TRBV7-9 and TRBJ1-4, with D possibly matching TRBD1 (5 bases). The CDR3 length is 14 residues. Trimming removed 5 bases from V and 12 bases from J, with 19 bases in between. CDR1 SEHNR and CDR2 FQNEAQ come from the germline V gene (reference sequence). CDR3 nucleotides: TGTGCCAGCAGCCCCACCGAGTTAGCGGGGGAACTGTTTTTT. Its translation is CASSPTELAGELFF. Based on the CDR3 plus reference TRBV7-9 and TRBJ1-4, the full variable domain is DTGVSQNPRHKITKRGQNVTFRCDPISEHNRLYWYRQTLGQGPEFLTYFQNEAQLEKSRLLSDRFSAERPKGSFSTLEIQRTEQGDSAMYLCASSPTELAGELFFGSGTQLSVL.

The rearrangement joins TRBV4-1 to TRBJ2-4; 11 nucleotides line up with TRBD1. The V segment lost 1 base and the J segment 7 bases; nucleotides outside the gene matches: 6. Germline V gene lookup returns CDR1 MGHRA and CDR2 YSYEKL. CDR3 length equals 16 residues. CDR3 sequence: CASSQVGTGGRNIQYF. The CDR3 coding sequence is TGCGCCAGCAGCCAAGTCGGGACAGGGGGACGGAACATTCAGTACTTC.

The chain combines TRBV5-4 with TRBJ1-3, with 7 bases fitting TRBD1. The CDR3 consists of 19 residues. The J segment lost 0 bases and the V segment lost 4 bases, leaving 16 bases of the junction unmatched. The germline CDR1 and CDR2 sequences are SGHNT and YYREEE (reference sequence). The CDR3: CASSPRGGGQPRSGNTIYF. CDR3 bases: TGTGCCAGCAGCCCCAGGGGGGGAGGCCAACCCCGCTCTGGAAACACCATATATTTT.

V is TRBV18 and J is TRBJ2-7; TRBD2 agrees at 12 bases. J gave up 5 bases and V 3 bases, and 5 bases lay outside the gene matches. CDR1 and CDR2 from the germline V gene are KGHSH and LQKENI. The CDR3 length is 15 residues. DNA of the CDR3: TGTGCCAGCTCACCCCCTGGACTAGCGGGAAACGAGCAGTACTTC. Translating gives CASSPPGLAGNEQYF.

This chain joins TRBV11-3 and TRBJ2-2; 11 positions agree with TRBD2. Trimming removed 5 bases from V and 6 bases from J; junction bases left unmatched: 5. There are 15 residues in the CDR3. Germline V gene data show CDR1 as SGHNT and CDR2 as YENEEA. Written as DNA, the CDR3 is TGTGCCAGCAGCCCTAGCGGGAGGAGGGCCGGGGAGCTGTTTTTT. It yields the protein CASSPSGRRAGELFF.

The CDR3 nucleotides read TGCGCCAGCAGCTTGGGTGGGGCAGACATTCAGTACTTC. The encoded protein is CASSLGGADIQYF. This rearrangement joins TRBV5-1 to TRBJ2-4, with a tentative D call TRBD1 (5 bases). Germline V gives CDR1 SGHRS, CDR2 YFSETQ. Trimming removed 0 bases from V and 8 bases from J, with 9 bases in between. The CDR3 is 13 amino acids.

This chain connects TRBV18 to TRBJ1-1; D may be TRBD1 (5 bases). Looked up from germline, CDR1 is KGHSH and CDR2 is LQKENI. Trimming shortened V by 4 bases and J by 1 base, and 16 bases separated the two germline ends. The CDR3 consists of 16 residues. DNA for the CDR3: TGTGCCAGCTCACTTCGGGACGGGCCTTCGAACACTGAAGCTTTCTTT. It is translated as CASSLRDGPSNTEAFF.

This clone was detected once. The gene calls are TRBV18 and TRBJ1-1, with 11 nucleotides matching TRBD1. The CDR3 spans 15 residues. The trim removed 4 bases at V and 7 bases at J, leaving 8 bases unmatched. CDR1 and CDR2 from the germline V gene are KGHSH and LQKENI. For the CDR3, the DNA is TGTGCCAGCTCACTTCGGACAGGGGGCGTCGGTGAAGCTTTCTTT. As protein: CASSLRTGGVGEAFF.

The chain links TRBV14 to TRBJ1-3; 12 nucleotides align to TRBD1. This CDR3 has 17 residues. J lost 2 bases, V lost 4 bases, and 6 bases had no gene match. Germline CDR1 is SGHDN and CDR2 is FVKESK. CDR3 nucleotides: TGTGCCAGCAGCCGGGGGGGACAGGGGGCGGCTGGAAACACCATATATTTT. Its protein product is CASSRGGQGAAGNTIYF. The full variable domain, with the rest looked up from reference TRBV14 and TRBJ1-3, is EAGVTQFPSHSVIEKGQTVTLRCDPISGHDNLYWYRRVMGKEIKFLLHFVKESKQDESGMPNNRFLAERTGGTYSTLKVQPAELEDSGVYFCASSRGGQGAAGNTIYFGEGSWLTVV.

The chain uses TRBV30 and TRBJ2-7; D uncertain. V was trimmed by 3 bases and J by 0 bases, leaving 6 bases between them. Germline V CDR1 and CDR2: GTSNPN, SVGIG (reference sequence). The CDR3 consists of 12 residues. The CDR3 sequence is CAWRVSSYEQYF. DNA for the CDR3: TGTGCCTGGAGGGTAAGCTCCTACGAGCAGTACTTC.

The V and J genes are TRBV12-3 or TRBV12-4 and TRBJ2-1; D is undetermined. The CDR3 has 11 residues. V was trimmed by 7 bases and J by 7 bases, leaving 8 bases between them. The CDR3 sequence is CASTLVNEQFF. DNA for the CDR3: TGTGCCAGCACCCTGGTGAATGAGCAGTTCTTC.

The rearrangement joins TRBV11-2 to TRBJ1-2; TRBD1 agrees at 7 bases. Germline V gives CDR1 SGHAT, CDR2 FQNNGV. There are 16 residues in the CDR3. Losses at the gene ends were 4 bases for V and 1 base for J; bases not matched to a gene: 9. The CDR3, as DNA: TGTGCCAGCAGCTCAATCCCTAGACAGGGTAACTATGGCTACACCTTC. As protein: CASSSIPRQGNYGYTF.

The genes are TRBV6-1 and TRBJ1-5; no clear D gene. This CDR3 has 13 residues. Trimming stripped 3 bases from V and 7 bases from J, with 10 bases between. CDR1 and CDR2 from the germline V gene are MNHNS and SASEGT. CDR3: CASSEMRSQPQHF. CDR3 bases: TGTGCCAGCAGTGAGATGAGGAGCCAGCCCCAGCATTTT.

The V call is TRBV10-2, the J call TRBJ1-2; D is unresolved. V was shortened by 0 bases and J by 1 base, with 15 bases between the two germline ends. CDR3 length equals 17 residues. Germline V gene sequence: CDR1 WSHSY, CDR2 SAAADI. CDR3 region: CASSESNRRRHNYGYTF. CDR3 bases: TGCGCCAGCAGTGAGTCGAACAGAAGAAGACATAACTATGGCTACACCTTC.

The genes are TRBV7-2 and TRBJ2-7; 11 nucleotides match TRBD2. This CDR3 comprises 15 residues. V lost 5 bases to trimming and J lost 4 bases; unmatched junction nucleotides: 7. Germline V gene lookup returns CDR1 SGHTA and CDR2 FQGNSA. The CDR3 here is CASSLLLAGVYEQYF. CDR3 DNA sequence: TGTGCCAGCAGCCTCCTACTAGCGGGAGTGTACGAGCAGTACTTC.

CDR3 DNA: TGTGCCAGTAGTATATGGGCGGACAGCAATCAGCCCCAGCATTTT. Translated: CASSIWADSNQPQHF. V is TRBV19 and J is TRBJ1-5, with no clear D. CDR3 length: 15 residues. Germline CDR1 LNHDA, CDR2 SQIVND (reference sequence). Trimming shortened V by 2 bases and J by 1 base, and 9 bases separated the two germline ends.

This rearrangement joins TRBV7-9 to TRBJ2-2; D is unclear. CDR1 is SEHNR and CDR2 is FQNEAQ in the germline V gene (reference sequence). The V and J ends lost 5 bases and 7 bases respectively, with 11 bases between them. This CDR3 has 13 residues. The CDR3 nucleotides read TGTGCCAGCAGCACTGCTATGGACGGGGAGCTGTTTTTT. Translated, it gives CASSTAMDGELFF.

V usage is TRBV19 and J usage is TRBJ1-2; D not certain. Trimming pared 6 bases from V and 0 bases from J, leaving 8 bases between. In germline, CDR1 is LNHDA, CDR2 SQIVND (reference sequence). The CDR3 runs to 13 residues. The CDR3 nucleotides are TGTGCCAGTAGGCAGCTTTCTAACTATGGCTACACCTTC. Its protein is CASRQLSNYGYTF.

The chain couples TRBV6-5 to TRBJ2-5; D may be TRBD1 (5 bases). Germline CDR1 MNHEY, CDR2 SVGAGI. The CDR3 extends over 12 amino acids. Trimming removed 3 bases at V and 7 bases at J, with 9 bases between. The CDR3 nucleotides are TGTGCCAGCAGTTATCAAACAGGGACCCAGTACTTC. Translation: CASSYQTGTQYF.

V gene TRBV19 combines with J gene TRBJ2-3; weak D call: TRBD2 (5 bases). Looked up from germline, CDR1 is LNHDA and CDR2 is SQIVND (reference sequence). This CDR3 spans 13 amino acids. The V gene lost 10 bases and the J gene lost 2 bases, with 13 bases spanning the gap. The CDR3 region is CATLHGVTDTQYF. CDR3 nucleotides: TGTGCCACTCTTCACGGGGTCACAGATACGCAGTATTTT.

The chain has TRBV5-1 and TRBJ1-4; D unresolved. Germline-derived CDR1 and CDR2 are SGHRS and YFSETQ. Trimming took 1 base from V and 4 from J, leaving 11 bases between them. The CDR3 covers 15 residues. The CDR3 DNA reads as TGCGCCAGCAGCTTGTCGCCAGGCAATAATGAAAAACTGTTTTTT. Its protein product is CASSLSPGNNEKLFF.

The V and J genes are TRBV6-5 and TRBJ1-1; 7 bases are shared with TRBD1. Unmatched junction bases numbered 8, after V lost 4 bases and J lost 0 bases. Looked up from germline, CDR1 is MNHEY and CDR2 is SVGAGI. CDR3 length: 16 amino acids. Here the CDR3 DNA reads TGTGCCAGCAGTTTGATAACCGGGACAGTGAACACTGAAGCTTTCTTT. Encoded protein: CASSLITGTVNTEAFF.

V is TRBV19 and J is TRBJ1-2; D perhaps matches TRBD1 (5 bases). CDR3 length equals 14 residues. CDR1 is LNHDA, CDR2 SQIVND, per germline (reference sequence). V was trimmed by 8 bases and J by 1 base, leaving 14 bases between them. CDR3 amino acids: CASETRGGNYGYTF. The CDR3 DNA is TGTGCCAGTGAGACCCGGGGGGGTAACTATGGCTACACCTTC.

This clone has only a few counts. This chain connects TRBV6-5 to TRBJ1-1, with 7 positions matching TRBD1. This CDR3 contains 14 residues. Germline loops: CDR1 MNHEY, CDR2 SVGAGI. The ends lost 4 bases at V and 1 base at J; junction bases unmatched: 3. DNA of the CDR3: TGTGCCAGCAGTTGGGGACAGACGAACACTGAAGCTTTCTTT. This sequence encodes CASSWGQTNTEAFF.

The chain carries TRBV6-5 and TRBJ1-6, with D uncertain. Germline-derived CDR1 and CDR2 are MNHEY and SVGAGI. Trimming cost V 7 bases and J 0 bases, with 10 bases left between them. This CDR3 region has 15 residues. The CDR3 spells CASTPRDSYNSPLHF. The DNA of the CDR3 is TGTGCCAGCACCCCGAGAGACTCCTATAATTCACCCCTCCACTTT.